This TCR beta chain was profiled in a study of blood T cell repertoires in COVID-19. About the study: The study drew acute and convalescent COVID-19 samples from the United States, Italy and Spain.

The germline V gene encodes CDR1 SNHLY and CDR2 FYNNEI. Trimming shortened V by 4 bases and J by 7 bases, and 17 bases separated the two germline ends. This CDR3 contains 14 residues. Assay used: immunoSEQ multiplex PCR; TCRdb lists only in-frame clones, some missing. The sample carries around 140,000 clones, 84% recorded once. Material: peripheral blood. This rearrangement joins TRBV2 to TRBJ2-7; no clear D gene. The clonotype was recovered from an elderly woman with acute or convalescent COVID-19. For the CDR3, the DNA is TGTGCCAGCAGTGCAACAGCCCATAACGAAGAGCAGTACTTC. It encodes CASSATAHNEEQYF.